This entry lists 22 T cell receptor beta chains sequenced from one sample in a study of cytomegalovirus exposure and HLA in healthy donors. In the PCR, 60 Vbeta and 13 Jbeta primers were used. The repertoire was sequenced with immunoSEQ multiplex PCR; TCRdb's copy has only in-frame clones and lacks some. The table lists some 120,000 clones, 80% of them singletons. The sequencing sample was made of PBMCs. The receptor source for this set is a man younger than 40 in good health and CMV-seropositive.

This clone was detected a few times. The V gene is TRBV27, the J gene TRBJ2-2; 7 bases agree with TRBD1. The CDR3 is 17 amino acids. Germline V gene sequence: CDR1 MNHEY, CDR2 SMNVEV (reference sequence). With V trimmed by 6 bases and J by 0 bases, 10 bases remained unmatched. CDR3 DNA sequence: TGTGCCAGCAGCCCAACTCGACAGGGCGCGAACACCGGGGAGCTGTTTTTT. It codes for CASSPTRQGANTGELFF.

This chain connects TRBV7-9 to TRBJ2-7; TRBD1 aligns across 7 bases. V was pared by 5 bases and J by 9 bases, with 13 bases of the junction left unmatched. This CDR3 is 14 amino acids long. In germline, CDR1 is SEHNR, CDR2 FQNEAQ (reference sequence). This CDR3 is CASSMTGIEIGQYF. CDR3 DNA sequence: TGTGCCAGCAGCATGACAGGGATCGAAATCGGGCAGTACTTC.

The V gene is TRBV6-5, the J gene TRBJ2-1, with no clear D. The CDR3 covers 15 residues. Germline CDR1 reads MNHEY; CDR2 reads SVGAGI. The V gene lost 3 bases and the J gene lost 3 bases, with 12 bases spanning the gap. The DNA of the CDR3 is TGTGCCAGCAGTTATTTCCGGAACTACTACAATGAGCAGTTCTTC. This sequence encodes CASSYFRNYYNEQFF.

This chain uses TRBV14 with TRBJ2-7; 9 nucleotides match TRBD1. The CDR3 is 14 residues long. Losses at the gene ends were 7 bases for V and 3 bases for J; bases not matched to a gene: 7. CDR1 and CDR2 from the germline V gene are SGHDN and FVKESK. This CDR3 reads CASKKTGGLYEQYF. The DNA of the CDR3 is TGTGCCAGCAAGAAAACAGGGGGCCTCTACGAGCAGTACTTC. The full variable domain, completed using reference TRBV14 and TRBJ2-7, is EAGVTQFPSHSVIEKGQTVTLRCDPISGHDNLYWYRRVMGKEIKFLLHFVKESKQDESGMPNNRFLAERTGGTYSTLKVQPAELEDSGVYFCASKKTGGLYEQYFGPGTRLTVT.

Comment on this clone: One end of the junction fails to match germline, which may point to a read error. CDR3 protein: CAWGVPRESNEQFF. The CDR3 DNA reads as TGTGCCTGGGGTGTACCCCGGGAGTCCAATGAGCAGTTCTTC. The chain links TRBV30 to TRBJ2-1, with D possibly TRBD2 on 6 matching bases. The CDR3 runs 14 residues. Germline values: CDR1 GTSNPN, CDR2 SVGIG (reference sequence). Looking up the rest from reference TRBV30 and TRBJ2-1 gives the full variable domain: SQTIHQWPATLVQPVGSPLSLECTVEGTSNPNLYWYRQAAGRGLQLLFYSVGIGQISSEVPQNLSASRPQDRQFILSSKKLLLSDSGFYLCAWGVPRESNEQFFGPGTRLTVL.

This clone was picked up one time. This chain uses TRBV6-5 with TRBJ1-6; perhaps TRBD1 as D (5 bases). Per the germline V gene, CDR1 is MNHEY and CDR2 is SVGAGI. The length of the CDR3 is 14 residues. Deletions cut 5 bases from V and 7 bases from J, with 12 bases between. CDR3 coding DNA: TGTGCCAGCAGTGCGGGGACGTCGAATTCACCCCTCCACTTT. Residues: CASSAGTSNSPLHF.

J is TRBJ2-5 and V is TRBV5-1, with a weak D call TRBD1 (6 bases). Trimming stripped 4 bases from V and 5 bases from J, with 21 bases between. CDR3 length equals 16 residues. The V gene's germline CDR1 is SGHRS and CDR2 YFSETQ. The CDR3 region has the DNA TGCGCCAGCAGCCCGAGGGTTGGGTCTCAGGGGGAGACCCAGTACTTC. Residues: CASSPRVGSQGETQYF.

This rearrangement joins TRBV2 to TRBJ1-6; D call uncertain. V lost 8 bases to trimming and J lost 0 bases, with 11 bases between them. CDR1 is SNHLY and CDR2 is FYNNEI in the germline V gene. CDR3 length equals 15 residues. This CDR3 is CASQDVSSYNSPLHF. The DNA of the CDR3 is TGTGCCAGCCAAGATGTTAGCTCCTATAATTCACCCCTCCACTTT.

The rearrangement joins TRBV6-1 to TRBJ1-6; the D gene is possibly TRBD1 (5 bases). Germline-derived CDR1 and CDR2 are MNHNS and SASEGT. The CDR3 spans 15 residues. Trimming shortened V by 6 bases and J by 3 bases, and 12 bases separated the two germline ends. This chain's CDR3 is CASSRGTSYNSPLHF. The CDR3 region has the DNA TGTGCCAGCAGCCGCGGGACTAGCTATAATTCACCCCTCCACTTT.

This clone appeared a few times. The V call is TRBV6-6, the J call TRBJ2-5, with 7 bases identical to TRBD1. Germline trimming cut 0 bases from V and 5 bases from J; bases unmatched to any gene: 6. Germline V CDR1 and CDR2: MNHNY, SVGAGI (reference sequence). This CDR3 has 15 amino acids. CDR3 region: CASSYSKRGQETQYF. CDR3 coding DNA: TGTGCCAGCAGTTACTCGAAAAGGGGGCAGGAGACCCAGTACTTC.

V is TRBV11-3 and J is TRBJ2-7, with a possible D match to TRBD2 (5 bases). The CDR3 loop spans 15 amino acids. Trimming shortened V by 1 base and J by 4 bases, and 14 bases separated the two germline ends. CDR1 and CDR2 from the germline V gene are SGHNT and YENEEA. The CDR3 DNA follows: TGTGCCAGCAGCTTAGTATCCGGACTTATTTACGAGCAGTACTTC. It translates to CASSLVSGLIYEQYF.

This sequence joins TRBV2 and TRBJ1-5, with D unresolved. Trimming pared 0 bases from V and 7 bases from J, leaving 16 bases between. Germline CDR1 SNHLY, CDR2 FYNNEI. The CDR3 consists of 16 residues. Here the CDR3 DNA reads TGTGCCAGCAGTGAAGCGCTTCGCGGCGCCGGACAGCCCCAGCATTTT. This gives the protein CASSEALRGAGQPQHF.

The chain recombines TRBV6-4 with TRBJ1-1; D unclear. Trimming took 6 bases from V and 0 from J, leaving 11 bases between them. The germline CDR1 and CDR2 sequences are MRHNA and SNTAGT. The CDR3 length is 14 residues. The CDR3 DNA sequence: TGTGCCAGCAGATACAATCCCATGAACACTGAAGCTTTCTTT. This sequence encodes CASRYNPMNTEAFF.

This clone was seen only a few times. The chain carries TRBV19 and TRBJ2-6, with D tentatively TRBD1 (7 bases). CDR3 size: 20 residues. The V end was cut by 2 bases, the J end by 2 bases, with 22 bases between. CDR1 LNHDA and CDR2 SQIVND come from the germline V gene (reference sequence). CDR3 sequence (DNA): TGTGCCAGTAGTATACAGGGCCCCGGGCAGGGGGGAGCTGGGGCCAACGTCCTGACTTTC. This translates into CASSIQGPGQGGAGANVLTF.

This rearrangement joins TRBV5-4 to TRBJ1-2; 7 bases fit TRBD1. CDR3 length equals 13 residues. V was clipped by 0 bases and J by 7 bases; unmatched bases: 3. CDR1 SGHNT and CDR2 YYREEE come from the germline V gene (reference sequence). The CDR3 sequence is CASSLAGGLGYTF. CDR3 nucleotides: TGTGCCAGCAGCTTGGCAGGGGGGCTTGGCTACACCTTC.

This chain uses TRBV12-5 with TRBJ2-1; 11 nucleotides line up with TRBD2. The germline gives CDR1 LGHNT, CDR2 FRNRAP. With 1 base clipped from V and 7 bases from J, the junction kept 3 bases outside the gene matches. The CDR3 loop spans 15 amino acids. CDR3 nucleotide sequence: TGTGCTAGTGGTTTGGGACTAGCGGGGATTAATGAGCAGTTCTTC. Translated: CASGLGLAGINEQFF. The variable domain in full, completed from reference TRBV12-5 and TRBJ2-1, reads DARVTQTPRHKVTEMGQEVTMRCQPILGHNTVFWYRQTMMQGLELLAYFRNRAPLDDSGMPKDRFSAEMPDATLATLKIQPSEPRDSAVYFCASGLGLAGINEQFFGPGTRLTVL.

The rearrangement joins TRBV5-8 to TRBJ2-7, with a possible D match to TRBD2 (5 bases). The CDR3 is 13 amino acids. Germline CDR1 reads SGHTS; CDR2 reads YDEGEE. Trimming removed 1 base from V and 5 bases from J, with 10 bases in between. Here the CDR3 reads CASSLFGIDEQYF. As DNA, the CDR3 is TGTGCCAGCAGCTTGTTCGGGATCGACGAGCAGTACTTC.

The rearrangement uses TRBV7-8 and TRBJ2-7, with 9 bases matching TRBD2. The ends lost 6 bases at V and 2 bases at J; junction bases unmatched: 5. Germline V gene sequence: CDR1 SGHVS, CDR2 FQNEAQ. The CDR3 is 14 residues long. The CDR3 DNA follows: TGTGCCAGCAGTCCGTTAGCGGGAGCCTACGAGCAGTACTTC. Its translation: CASSPLAGAYEQYF.

This clone was seen a single time. The chain recombines TRBV7-2 with TRBJ2-5; 10 nucleotides match TRBD1. V gave up 1 base and J gave up 5 bases; unmatched junction bases: 4. The CDR3 is 15 residues long. CDR1 and CDR2 from the germline V gene are SGHTA and FQGNSA. The CDR3 sequence is CASSLGRQGAETQYF. CDR3 DNA: TGTGCCAGCAGCTTAGGGAGACAGGGGGCGGAGACCCAGTACTTC. The complete variable domain, with remaining parts taken from reference TRBV7-2 and TRBJ2-5, reads GAGVSQSPSNKVTEKGKDVELRCDPISGHTALYWYRQSLGQGLEFLIYFQGNSAPDKSGLPSDRFSAERTGGSVSTLTIQRTQQEDSAVYLCASSLGRQGAETQYFGPGTRLLVL.

The chain combines TRBV7-3 with TRBJ1-5; D remains unclear. V dropped 5 bases and J dropped 7 bases, with 12 bases sitting between them. Looked up from germline, CDR1 is SGHTA and CDR2 is FQGTGA. This CDR3 contains 13 residues. The CDR3 DNA follows: TGTGCCAGCAGCCCCCTTGGCGGACAGCCCCAGCATTTT. As protein: CASSPLGGQPQHF.

This clone was found a few times. V gene TRBV2 combines with J gene TRBJ2-5; TRBD1 agrees at 7 bases. The junction had 11 bases not matched to a gene; V was cut back by 11 bases and J by 2 bases. The CDR3 extends over 14 amino acids. Germline CDR1 and CDR2: SNHLY and FYNNEI. CDR3 bases: TGTGCCGGTCTACTGGACAGGAATCAAGAGACCCAGTACTTC. Translating gives CAGLLDRNQETQYF.

This chain links TRBV5-6 with TRBJ1-2; D is unclear. This CDR3 comprises 15 residues. The germline gives CDR1 SGHDT, CDR2 YYEEEE. Trimming left V 2 bases short and J 2 bases short, with 13 bases between. The CDR3 nucleotides are TGTGCCAGCAGCTTAGCGGCCTCAAAAAACTATGGCTACACCTTC. Protein: CASSLAASKNYGYTF. Complete variable domain (other parts from reference TRBV5-6 and TRBJ1-2): DAGVTQSPTHLIKTRGQQVTLRCSPKSGHDTVSWYQQALGQGPQFIFQYYEEEERQRGNFPDRFSGHQFPNYSSELNVNALLLGDSALYLCASSLAASKNYGYTFGSGTRLTVV.